This passage covers 15 T cell receptor beta chains from one sample sequenced in a study of T cells in Graves' hyperthyroidism and ophthalmopathy. The investigators amplified TCR beta CDR3 regions from RNA transcripts. The HTBI primer set served for first-round RT-PCR of the TCR CDR3. TCRdb re-called the multiplex PCR reads through MiXCR, storing one row per CDR3 protein. The table records a few hundred thousand distinct CDR3 sequences, 18% of them present only once. The sample taken for sequencing was blood. These receptors were collected from a man aged 40-49 years with Graves' hyperthyroidism.

This clonotype was seen at least ten times. The chain joins TRBV2 to TRBJ2-3, with no clear D. Trimming cost V 7 bases and J 7 bases, with 12 bases left between them. In germline, CDR1 is SNHLY, CDR2 FYNNEI. This CDR3 comprises 12 residues. DNA for the CDR3: TGTGCCAGCACGGAATCTAGGCATACGCAGTATTTT. Translation gives CASTESRHTQYF.

The V and J genes are TRBV13 and TRBJ2-4; D may be TRBD1 (5 bases). CDR3 length: 16 amino acids. Trimming left V 2 bases short and J 0 bases short, with 11 bases between. Per germline, CDR1 PRHDT and CDR2 FYEKMQ (reference sequence). CDR3 region: CASSLLGDLAKNIQYF. The CDR3 region has the DNA TGTGCCAGCAGCTTACTAGGGGATCTAGCCAAAAACATTCAGTACTTC.

This clonotype showed up just a few times. This chain links TRBV3-1 with TRBJ2-5; the D is unclear. Trimming removed 1 base at V and 7 bases at J, with 4 bases between. Germline V gene data show CDR1 as LGHDT and CDR2 as YNNKEL (reference sequence). This CDR3 contains 11 residues. CDR3 residues: CASSQARTQYF. The CDR3 DNA is TGTGCCAGCAGCCAAGCTAGGACCCAGTACTTC.

This clonotype came up many times. This sequence joins TRBV6-2 or TRBV6-3 and TRBJ2-7; D is uncertain. The ends were cut back, 4 bases at V and 2 bases at J, with 9 bases in the middle. CDR1 MNHEY and CDR2 SVGEGT come from the germline V gene. This CDR3 is built from 13 residues. This CDR3 reads CASSWSLTYEQYF. The CDR3, as DNA: TGTGCCAGCAGTTGGAGCCTGACCTACGAGCAGTACTTC.

This clonotype was counted ten times or more. The chain is built from TRBV25-1 and TRBJ2-5; 7 positions agree with TRBD1. J lost 7 bases, V lost 3 bases, and 14 bases had no gene match. CDR3 length: 16 amino acids. In germline, CDR1 is MGHDK, CDR2 SYGVNS. The CDR3: CASSDPRTGSLGTQYF. CDR3 bases: TGTGCCAGCAGTGACCCCAGGACAGGATCTTTGGGGACCCAGTACTTC.

V and J are TRBV6-2 or TRBV6-3 and TRBJ1-4, with D possibly TRBD1 on 5 matching bases. V was pared by 2 bases and J by 5 bases, with 18 bases between. The CDR3 is 17 residues long. The germline gives CDR1 MNHEY, CDR2 SVGEGT. The CDR3 sequence: CASSYKWTPRRNEKLFF. CDR3 DNA sequence: TGTGCCAGCAGTTACAAGTGGACACCCCGGCGAAATGAAAAACTGTTTTTT.

This clonotype was seen a handful of times. The chain carries TRBV6-1 and TRBJ1-5, with 7 bases lining up with TRBD1. There are 15 residues in the CDR3. Germline CDR1 and CDR2: MNHNS and SASEGT. Losses at the gene ends were 8 bases for V and 3 bases for J; bases not matched to a gene: 10. The CDR3 region is CASAGQGGLNQPQHF. The CDR3, as DNA: TGTGCCAGCGCCGGGCAGGGGGGTCTCAATCAGCCCCAGCATTTT.

The table lists this clonotype with many counts. The V and J genes are TRBV30 and TRBJ2-7; 9 bases match TRBD2. The CDR3 is 17 amino acids. Germline CDR1 GTSNPN, CDR2 SVGIG (reference sequence). J lost 5 bases, V lost 2 bases, and 16 bases had no gene match. CDR3 sequence (DNA): TGTGCCTGGAGTACACCGGTCCAGCGGGGGGCCAGTAACGAGCAGTACTTC. Translation gives CAWSTPVQRGASNEQYF.

The chain employs TRBV7-2 and TRBJ1-4, with 7 bases matching TRBD1. This CDR3 region has 14 residues. V lost 8 bases and J lost 3; bases outside the gene matches: 6. Germline CDR1 is SGHTA and CDR2 is FQGNSA. The DNA of the CDR3 is TGTGCCAGCGCGTTAGACAGGGCTAATGAAAAACTGTTTTTT. Amino acids: CASALDRANEKLFF.

V is TRBV4-2 and J is TRBJ2-1, with D tentatively TRBD2 (6 bases). The CDR3 covers 16 residues. Germline CDR1 and CDR2: LGHNA and YNFKEQ. Trimming took 1 base from V and 6 from J, leaving 16 bases between them. DNA for the CDR3: TGTGCCAGCAGCCAAGTTGCGCTGGGGGGTATCAATGAGCAGTTCTTC. It is translated as CASSQVALGGINEQFF.

The chain has TRBV7-2 and TRBJ1-1; D is uncertain. The CDR3 length is 12 residues. V lost 5 bases and J lost 0, with 4 bases in between. Germline V gives CDR1 SGHTA, CDR2 FQGNSA. CDR3 amino acids: CASSTVNTEAFF. The CDR3 DNA reads TGTGCCAGCAGCACCGTGAACACTGAAGCTTTCTTT.

The sample holds many counts of this clonotype. This CDR3 reads CASRHDRRWGNTIYF. The DNA for the CDR3 is TGTGCCAGCAGACACGACAGGCGGTGGGGAAACACCATATATTTT. The chain links TRBV28 to TRBJ1-3; perhaps TRBD1 as D (6 bases). This CDR3 has 15 residues. Germline lookup yields CDR1 MDHEN and CDR2 SYDVKM. The V gene lost 6 bases and the J gene lost 4 bases, with 16 bases spanning the gap.

There are many counts of this clonotype. The gene calls are TRBV20-1 and TRBJ2-5; 12 nucleotides agree with TRBD2. The junction had 6 bases not matched to a gene; V was cut back by 6 bases and J by 7 bases. CDR1 and CDR2 from the germline V gene are DFQATT and SNEGSKA (reference sequence). This CDR3 spans 13 amino acids. The CDR3 loop reads CSAPSGGAGTQYF. The CDR3 nucleotides are TGCAGTGCCCCTAGCGGGGGGGCCGGGACCCAGTACTTC.

This clonotype has ten or more counts. The chain joins TRBV5-1 to TRBJ1-1; 9 positions match TRBD1. CDR3 length: 14 amino acids. Germline CDR1 and CDR2: SGHRS and YFSETQ. The V and J ends lost 3 bases and 3 bases, in that order; junction bases with no gene match: 3. CDR3 protein: CASSWTGEDTEAFF. CDR3 sequence (DNA): TGCGCCAGCAGCTGGACAGGGGAGGACACTGAAGCTTTCTTT.

V and J are TRBV4-2 and TRBJ2-2, with 10 bases matching TRBD1. The CDR3 length is 17 residues. Germline CDR1 is LGHNA and CDR2 is YNFKEQ. The V and J ends lost 3 bases and 1 base, in that order; junction bases with no gene match: 5. The CDR3 protein is CASSQDRGDKNTGELFF. The CDR3, as DNA: TGTGCCAGCAGCCAGGACAGGGGGGACAAGAACACCGGGGAGCTGTTTTTT.